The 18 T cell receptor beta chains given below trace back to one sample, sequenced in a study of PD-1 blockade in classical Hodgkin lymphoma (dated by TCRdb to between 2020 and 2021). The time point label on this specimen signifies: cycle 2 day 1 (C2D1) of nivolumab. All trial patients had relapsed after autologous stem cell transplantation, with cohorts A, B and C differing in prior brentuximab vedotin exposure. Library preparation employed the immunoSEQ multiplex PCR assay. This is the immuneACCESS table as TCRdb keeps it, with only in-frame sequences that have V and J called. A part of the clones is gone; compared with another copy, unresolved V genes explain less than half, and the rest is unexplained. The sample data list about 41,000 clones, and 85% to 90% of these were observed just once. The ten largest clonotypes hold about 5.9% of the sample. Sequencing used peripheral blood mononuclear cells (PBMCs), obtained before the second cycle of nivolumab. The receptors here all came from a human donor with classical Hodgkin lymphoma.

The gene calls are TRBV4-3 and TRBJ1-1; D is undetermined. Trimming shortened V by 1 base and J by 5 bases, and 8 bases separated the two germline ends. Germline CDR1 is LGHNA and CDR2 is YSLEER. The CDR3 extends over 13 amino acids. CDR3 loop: CASSQGSMTEAFF. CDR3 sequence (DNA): TGCGCCAGCAGCCAAGGCTCCATGACTGAAGCTTTCTTT.

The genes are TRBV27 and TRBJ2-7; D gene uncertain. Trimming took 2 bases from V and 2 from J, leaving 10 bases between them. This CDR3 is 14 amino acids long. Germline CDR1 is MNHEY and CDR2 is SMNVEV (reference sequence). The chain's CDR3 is CASSLSLRPYEQYF. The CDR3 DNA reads TGTGCCAGCAGTTTAAGCCTCAGACCCTACGAGCAGTACTTC.

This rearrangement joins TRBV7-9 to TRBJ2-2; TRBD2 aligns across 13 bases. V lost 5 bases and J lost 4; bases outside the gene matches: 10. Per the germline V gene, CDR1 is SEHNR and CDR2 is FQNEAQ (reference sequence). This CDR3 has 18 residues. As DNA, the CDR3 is TGTGCCAGCAGCCCCCTACTAGCGGGAGGGCCGATCACCGGGGAGCTGTTTTTT. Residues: CASSPLLAGGPITGELFF.

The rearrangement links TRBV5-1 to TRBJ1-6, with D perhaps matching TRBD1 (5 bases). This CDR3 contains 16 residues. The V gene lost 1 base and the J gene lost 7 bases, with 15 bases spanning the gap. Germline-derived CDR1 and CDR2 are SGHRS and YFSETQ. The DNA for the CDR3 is TGCGCCAGCAGCTTGAAGGGCAGGGCTAAGAATTCACCCCTCCACTTT. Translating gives CASSLKGRAKNSPLHF.

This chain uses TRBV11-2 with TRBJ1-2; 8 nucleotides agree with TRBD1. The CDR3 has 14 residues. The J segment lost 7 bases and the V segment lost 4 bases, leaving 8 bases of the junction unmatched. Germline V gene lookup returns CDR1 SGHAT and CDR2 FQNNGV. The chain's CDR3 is CASSSARGQGGYTF. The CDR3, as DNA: TGTGCCAGCAGCTCAGCCAGGGGGCAGGGTGGCTACACCTTC.

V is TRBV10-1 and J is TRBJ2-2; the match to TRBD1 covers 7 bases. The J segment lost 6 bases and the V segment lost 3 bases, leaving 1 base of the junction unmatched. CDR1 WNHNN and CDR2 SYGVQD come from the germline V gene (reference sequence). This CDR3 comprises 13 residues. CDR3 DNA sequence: TGCGCCAGCAGTGAACAGGGGTCCGGGGAGCTGTTTTTT. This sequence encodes CASSEQGSGELFF.

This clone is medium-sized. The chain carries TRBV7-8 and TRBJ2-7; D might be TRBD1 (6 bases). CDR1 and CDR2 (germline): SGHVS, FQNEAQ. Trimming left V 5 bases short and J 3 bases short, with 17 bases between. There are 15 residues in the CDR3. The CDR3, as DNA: TGTGCCAGCAGCCATTTACAGGGTTGGGGCTACGAGCAGTACTTC. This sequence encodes CASSHLQGWGYEQYF.

CDR3 coding DNA: TGCGCCAGCAGCTTGAGAGGACAGGGGGCTGCCTACAATGAGCAGTTCTTC. Protein sequence: CASSLRGQGAAYNEQFF. This rearrangement joins TRBV5-1 to TRBJ2-1, with 11 bases aligning to TRBD1. The germline V gene encodes CDR1 SGHRS and CDR2 YFSETQ. Losses at the gene ends were 1 base for V and 2 bases for J; bases not matched to a gene: 5. The CDR3 loop spans 17 amino acids. Together with reference TRBV5-1 and TRBJ2-1, the CDR3 gives the full variable domain: KAGVTQTPRYLIKTRGQQVTLSCSPISGHRSVSWYQQTPGQGLQFLFEYFSETQRNKGNFPGRFSGRQFSNSRSEMNVSTLELGDSALYLCASSLRGQGAAYNEQFFGPGTRLTVL.

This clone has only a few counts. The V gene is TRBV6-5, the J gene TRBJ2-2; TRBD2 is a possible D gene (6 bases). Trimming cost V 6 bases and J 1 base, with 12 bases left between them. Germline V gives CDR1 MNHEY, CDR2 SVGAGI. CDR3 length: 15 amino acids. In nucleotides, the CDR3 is TGTGCCAGCAGGAAGATTAGCGGGAACACCGGGGAGCTGTTTTTT. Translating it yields CASRKISGNTGELFF.

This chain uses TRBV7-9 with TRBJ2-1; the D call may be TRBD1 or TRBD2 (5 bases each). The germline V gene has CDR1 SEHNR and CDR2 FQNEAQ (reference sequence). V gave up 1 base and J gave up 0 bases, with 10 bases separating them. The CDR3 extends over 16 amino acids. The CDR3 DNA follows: TGTGCCAGCAGCTTAGTGTGGGGGAGCTCCTACAATGAGCAGTTCTTC. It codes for CASSLVWGSSYNEQFF.

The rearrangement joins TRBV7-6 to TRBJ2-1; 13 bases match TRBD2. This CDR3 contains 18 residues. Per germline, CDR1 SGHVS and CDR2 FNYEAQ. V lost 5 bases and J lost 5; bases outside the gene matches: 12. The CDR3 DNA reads TGTGCCAGCAGCCAGGGACTAGCGGGATTGGTATTGGACAATGAGCAGTTCTTC. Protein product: CASSQGLAGLVLDNEQFF. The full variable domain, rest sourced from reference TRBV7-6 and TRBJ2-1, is GAGVSQSPRYKVTKRGQDVALRCDPISGHVSLYWYRQALGQGPEFLTYFNYEAQQDKSGLPNDRFSAERPEGSISTLTIQRTEQRDSAMYRCASSQGLAGLVLDNEQFFGPGTRLTVL.

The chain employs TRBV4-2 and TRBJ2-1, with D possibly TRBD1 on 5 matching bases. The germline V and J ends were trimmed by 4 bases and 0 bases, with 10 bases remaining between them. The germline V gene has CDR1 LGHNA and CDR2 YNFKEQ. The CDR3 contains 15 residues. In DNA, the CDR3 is TGTGCCAGCAGCCTGACAGCGATCTCCTACAATGAGCAGTTCTTC. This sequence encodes CASSLTAISYNEQFF.

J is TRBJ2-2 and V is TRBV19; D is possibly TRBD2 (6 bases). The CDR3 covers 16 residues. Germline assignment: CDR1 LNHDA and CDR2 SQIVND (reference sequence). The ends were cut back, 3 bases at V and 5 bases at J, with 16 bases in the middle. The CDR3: CASSIYPSGRTGELFF. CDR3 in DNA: TGTGCCAGTAGTATTTATCCGTCAGGGAGGACCGGGGAGCTGTTTTTT.

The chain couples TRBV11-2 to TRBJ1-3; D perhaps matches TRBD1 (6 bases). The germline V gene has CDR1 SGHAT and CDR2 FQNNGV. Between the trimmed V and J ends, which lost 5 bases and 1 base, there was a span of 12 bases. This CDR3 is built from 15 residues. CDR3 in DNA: TGTGCCAGCAGCATAACACAGGGTTCTGGAAACACCATATATTTT. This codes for CASSITQGSGNTIYF.

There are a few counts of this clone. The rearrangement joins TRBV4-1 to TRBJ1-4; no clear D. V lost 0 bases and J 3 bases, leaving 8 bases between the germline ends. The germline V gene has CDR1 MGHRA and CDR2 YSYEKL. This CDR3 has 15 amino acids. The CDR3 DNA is TGCGCCAGCAGCCAAGATCGGGGTCCTAATGAAAAACTGTTTTTT. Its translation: CASSQDRGPNEKLFF.

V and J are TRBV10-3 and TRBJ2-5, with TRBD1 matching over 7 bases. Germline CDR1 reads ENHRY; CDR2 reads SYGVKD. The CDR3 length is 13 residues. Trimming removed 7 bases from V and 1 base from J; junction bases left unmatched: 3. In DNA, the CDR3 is TGTGCCATCACAGGGGGACCCCAAGAGACCCAGTACTTC. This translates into CAITGGPQETQYF.

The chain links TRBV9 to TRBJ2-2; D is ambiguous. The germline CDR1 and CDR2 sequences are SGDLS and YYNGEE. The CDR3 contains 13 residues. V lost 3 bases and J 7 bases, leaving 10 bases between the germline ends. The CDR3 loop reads CASSGVLGGELFF. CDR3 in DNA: TGTGCCAGCAGCGGGGTTCTGGGCGGGGAGCTGTTTTTT.

The CDR3 region is CASSEAGLRGEQYF. DNA of the CDR3: TGTGCCAGCAGTGAAGCGGGACTTCGGGGCGAGCAGTACTTC. The V gene is TRBV2, the J gene TRBJ2-7, with D maybe TRBD2 (6 bases). The V end was cut by 0 bases, the J end by 6 bases, with 12 bases between. Germline CDR1 and CDR2: SNHLY and FYNNEI. This CDR3 region has 14 residues.